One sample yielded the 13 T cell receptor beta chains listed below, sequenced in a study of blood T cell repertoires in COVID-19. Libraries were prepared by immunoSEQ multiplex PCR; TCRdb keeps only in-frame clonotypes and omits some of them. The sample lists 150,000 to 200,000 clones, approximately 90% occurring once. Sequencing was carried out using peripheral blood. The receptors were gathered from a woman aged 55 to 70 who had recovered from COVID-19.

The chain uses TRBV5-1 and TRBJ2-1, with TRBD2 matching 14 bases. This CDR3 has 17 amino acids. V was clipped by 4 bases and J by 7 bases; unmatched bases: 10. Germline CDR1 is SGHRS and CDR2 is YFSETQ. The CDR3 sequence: CASSTGLAGARLNEQFF. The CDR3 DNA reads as TGCGCCAGCAGCACGGGACTAGCGGGGGCCCGACTAAATGAGCAGTTCTTC.

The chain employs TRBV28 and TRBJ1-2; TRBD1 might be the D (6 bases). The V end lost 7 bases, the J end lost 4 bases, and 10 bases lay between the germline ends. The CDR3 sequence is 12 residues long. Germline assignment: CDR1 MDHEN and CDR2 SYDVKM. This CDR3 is CASNRGGYGYTF. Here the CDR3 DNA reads TGTGCCAGCAATAGAGGGGGCTATGGCTACACCTTC.

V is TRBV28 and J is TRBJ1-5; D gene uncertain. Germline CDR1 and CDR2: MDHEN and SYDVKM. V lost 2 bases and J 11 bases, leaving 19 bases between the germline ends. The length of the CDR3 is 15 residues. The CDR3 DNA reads TGTGCCAGCAGTTTAAGCGGCAGCTTCTATGGGGCCCAGCATTTT. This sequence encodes CASSLSGSFYGAQHF.

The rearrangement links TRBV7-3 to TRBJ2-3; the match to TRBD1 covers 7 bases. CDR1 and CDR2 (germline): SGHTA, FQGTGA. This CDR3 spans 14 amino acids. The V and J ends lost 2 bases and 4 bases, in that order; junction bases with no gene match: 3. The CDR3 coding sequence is TGTGCCAGCAGCTTAGACAGGGCCGCAGATACGCAGTATTTT. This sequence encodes CASSLDRAADTQYF.

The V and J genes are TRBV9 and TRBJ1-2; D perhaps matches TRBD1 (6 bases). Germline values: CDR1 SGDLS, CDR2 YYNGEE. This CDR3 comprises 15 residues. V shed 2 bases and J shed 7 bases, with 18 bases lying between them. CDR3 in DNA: TGTGCCAGCAGCGTCGGTTCGGGGGGCGAATTTGGCTACACCTTC. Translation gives CASSVGSGGEFGYTF.

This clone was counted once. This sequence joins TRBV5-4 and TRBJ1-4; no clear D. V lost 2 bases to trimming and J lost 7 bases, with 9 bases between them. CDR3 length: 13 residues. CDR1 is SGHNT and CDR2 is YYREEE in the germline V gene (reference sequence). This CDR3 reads CASSFSVSEKLFF. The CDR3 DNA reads TGTGCCAGCAGCTTTTCAGTAAGTGAAAAACTGTTTTTT.

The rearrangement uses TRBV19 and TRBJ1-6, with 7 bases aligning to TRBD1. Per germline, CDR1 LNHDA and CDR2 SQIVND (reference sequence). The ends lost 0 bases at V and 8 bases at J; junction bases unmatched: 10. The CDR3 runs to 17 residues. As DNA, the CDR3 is TGTGCCAGTAGTATAGAACACCACAGGGGATCGGATTCACCCCTCCACTTT. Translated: CASSIEHHRGSDSPLHF.

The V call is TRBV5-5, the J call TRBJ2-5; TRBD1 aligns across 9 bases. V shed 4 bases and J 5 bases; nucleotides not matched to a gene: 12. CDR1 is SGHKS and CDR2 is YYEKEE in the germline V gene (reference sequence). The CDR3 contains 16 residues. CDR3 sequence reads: CASSLTGTGSTETQYF. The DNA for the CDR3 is TGTGCCAGCAGCCTGACCGGGACAGGGTCAACGGAGACCCAGTACTTC.

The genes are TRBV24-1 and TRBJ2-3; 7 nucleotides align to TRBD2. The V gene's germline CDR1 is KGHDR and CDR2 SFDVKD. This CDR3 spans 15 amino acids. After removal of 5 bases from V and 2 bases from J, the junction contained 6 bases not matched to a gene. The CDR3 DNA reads TGTGCCACCAGTGCGTTACTAGCGCCCACAGATACGCAGTATTTT. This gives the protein CATSALLAPTDTQYF.

CDR3 sequence: CASSFGGDTYEQYF. The CDR3 DNA reads TGCGCCAGCAGCTTTGGCGGGGATACCTACGAGCAGTACTTC. The V call is TRBV5-1, the J call TRBJ2-7, with a weak D call TRBD2 (6 bases). V was shortened by 2 bases and J by 2 bases, with 11 bases between the two germline ends. The CDR3 extends over 14 amino acids. Germline loops: CDR1 SGHRS, CDR2 YFSETQ.

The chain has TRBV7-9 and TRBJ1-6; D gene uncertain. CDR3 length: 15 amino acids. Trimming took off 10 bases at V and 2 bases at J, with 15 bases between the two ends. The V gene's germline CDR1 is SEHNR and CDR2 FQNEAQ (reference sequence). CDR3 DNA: TGTGCCATAAGAGAGGGCAAACCCTATAATTCACCCCTCCACTTT. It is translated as CAIREGKPYNSPLHF. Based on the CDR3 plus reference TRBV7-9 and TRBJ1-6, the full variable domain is DTGVSQNPRHKITKRGQNVTFRCDPISEHNRLYWYRQTLGQGPEFLTYFQNEAQLEKSRLLSDRFSAERPKGSFSTLEIQRTEQGDSAMYLCAIREGKPYNSPLHFGNGTRLTVT.

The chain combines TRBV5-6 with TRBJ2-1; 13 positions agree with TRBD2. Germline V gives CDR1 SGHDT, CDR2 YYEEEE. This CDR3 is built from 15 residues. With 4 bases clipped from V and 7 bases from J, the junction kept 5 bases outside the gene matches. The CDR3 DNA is TGTGCCAGCAGCCTGGGACTAGCGGGGAATAATGAGCAGTTCTTC. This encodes CASSLGLAGNNEQFF.

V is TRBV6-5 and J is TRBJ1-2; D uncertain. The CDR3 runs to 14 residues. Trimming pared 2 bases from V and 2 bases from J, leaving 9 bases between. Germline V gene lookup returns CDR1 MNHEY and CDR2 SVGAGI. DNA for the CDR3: TGTGCCAGCAGTTACCGGGAAAAAAACTATGGCTACACCTTC. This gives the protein CASSYREKNYGYTF.